The sample holds a few counts of the clone carrying this T cell receptor beta chain. At one of its ends the junction is not consistent with the germline gene, which may arise from a read error. This specimen belongs to a study of tumor-infiltrating lymphocytes in primary liver carcinoma. The wider study: The study enrolled male and female patients aged 30 to 69 years.

This CDR3 contains 15 residues. A primer matching the constant region was used to make TCR beta cDNA from approximately 0.45 ug of total RNA. Three nested multiplex PCR rounds, a slightly modified ARM-PCR method, built the TCR beta libraries. Investigators reported that the first two PCR rounds, at 10 cycles each, used TRBV1-TRBV30 forward primers with a C-beta reverse primer. TCRdb fed the multiplex PCR reads into MiXCR, producing one record per CDR3 protein. The sample holds under 110,000 distinct CDR3 sequences, around 66% seen once. The approximately 17-32 mg bulk tissue piece was not sorted before simultaneous RNA and DNA extraction. Every tumor contributed samples taken at five separate regions.

The specimen sequenced was liver tumor tissue from sampling region 2. Sample subset: tumor region T2, inferior pole. V gene TRBV12-3 or TRBV12-4 combines with J gene TRBJ1-5; no clear D gene. The clonotype was recovered from a woman aged 55-69 years with primary liver carcinoma and hepatitis B virus infection. In DNA, the CDR3 is TGTGCCAGCAGTTTAGGTCGGACGGAGAATCAGCCCCTGCATTTT. Translating gives CASSLGRTENQPLHF.